This T cell receptor (beta chain) was identified in a study of cytomegalovirus exposure and HLA in healthy donors. The study's findings and limits: DRB1 had the most TCR associations and HLA-C the fewest, a later analysis found, with rates varying by HLA locus. Under in vitro conditions, a few CMV-associated chains were confirmed as specific for CMV antigens.

These donors, healthy bone marrow donors, were studied. As concerns this clone: The antigen is not known.

Germline CDR1 is KGHSH and CDR2 is LQKENI. The ends were cut back, 6 bases at V and 8 bases at J, with 16 bases in the middle. This CDR3 has 13 residues. 13 Jbeta primers and 60 Vbeta primers were used for the PCR. Authors' processing steps: Around 11 million of about 80 million unique TCR beta chains were shared, per a later count. Assay: immunoSEQ multiplex PCR; the TCRdb copy retains only in-frame clones and omits some. The D gene and trimming were derived from the DNA, and the V and J assignments and clone size from that table. The sample consists of 170,000 or so clones, approximately 85% of them appearing once.

The V call is TRBV18, the J call TRBJ1-1; D remains ambiguous. The sequence was collected from a girl aged 10 to 17 in good health and CMV-seropositive. Sample: PBMCs. In DNA form, the CDR3 reads TGTGCCAGCTCGACTCAAAAAAAGAACGAAGCTTTCTTT. Protein sequence: CASSTQKKNEAFF.